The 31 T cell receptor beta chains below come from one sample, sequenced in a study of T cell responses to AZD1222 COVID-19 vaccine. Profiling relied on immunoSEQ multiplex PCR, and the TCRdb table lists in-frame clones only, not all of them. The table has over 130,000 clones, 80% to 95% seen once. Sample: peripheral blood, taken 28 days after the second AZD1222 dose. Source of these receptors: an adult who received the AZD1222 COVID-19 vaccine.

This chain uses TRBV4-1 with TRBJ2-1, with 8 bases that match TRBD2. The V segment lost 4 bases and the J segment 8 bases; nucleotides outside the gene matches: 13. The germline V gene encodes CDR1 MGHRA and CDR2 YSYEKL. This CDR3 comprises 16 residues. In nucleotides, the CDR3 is TGCGCCAGCAGCCCAGTCGCCCCGAGCGGGAGCTATGAGCAGTTCTTC. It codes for CASSPVAPSGSYEQFF.

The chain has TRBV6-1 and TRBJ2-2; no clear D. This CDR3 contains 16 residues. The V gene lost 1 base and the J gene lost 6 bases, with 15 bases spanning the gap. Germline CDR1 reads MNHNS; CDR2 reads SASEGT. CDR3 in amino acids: CASSEVGGASAGELFF. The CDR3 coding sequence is TGTGCCAGCAGTGAAGTTGGTGGAGCGTCGGCCGGGGAGCTGTTTTTT.

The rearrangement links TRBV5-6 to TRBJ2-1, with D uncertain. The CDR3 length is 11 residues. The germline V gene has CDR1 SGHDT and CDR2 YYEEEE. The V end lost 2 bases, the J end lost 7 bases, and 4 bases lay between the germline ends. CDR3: CASSFANEQFF. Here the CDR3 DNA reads TGTGCCAGCAGCTTCGCAAATGAGCAGTTCTTC.

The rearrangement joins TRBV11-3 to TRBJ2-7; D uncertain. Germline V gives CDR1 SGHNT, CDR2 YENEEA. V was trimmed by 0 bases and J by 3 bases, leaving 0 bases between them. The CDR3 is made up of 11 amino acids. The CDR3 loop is CASSLDYEQYF. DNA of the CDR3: TGTGCCAGCAGCTTAGACTACGAGCAGTACTTC. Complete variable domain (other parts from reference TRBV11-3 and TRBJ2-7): EAGVVQSPRYKIIEKKQPVAFWCNPISGHNTLYWYLQNLGQGPELLIRYENEEAVDDSQLPKDRFSAERLKGVDSTLKIQPAELGDSAVYLCASSLDYEQYFGPGTRLTVT.

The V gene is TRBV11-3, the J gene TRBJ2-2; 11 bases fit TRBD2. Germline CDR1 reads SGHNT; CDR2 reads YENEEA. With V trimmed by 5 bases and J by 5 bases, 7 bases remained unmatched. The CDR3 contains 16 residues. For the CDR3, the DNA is TGTGCCAGCAGCCCCGGGACTAGCGGTAGAACCGGGGAGCTGTTTTTT. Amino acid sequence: CASSPGTSGRTGELFF. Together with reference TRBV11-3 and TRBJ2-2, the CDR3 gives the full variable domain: EAGVVQSPRYKIIEKKQPVAFWCNPISGHNTLYWYLQNLGQGPELLIRYENEEAVDDSQLPKDRFSAERLKGVDSTLKIQPAELGDSAVYLCASSPGTSGRTGELFFGEGSRLTVL.

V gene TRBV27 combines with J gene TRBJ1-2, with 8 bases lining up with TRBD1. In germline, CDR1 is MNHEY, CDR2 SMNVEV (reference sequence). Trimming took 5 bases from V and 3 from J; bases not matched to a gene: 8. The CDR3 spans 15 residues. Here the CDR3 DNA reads TGTGCCAGCAGTCCGAGGACAGGGATTTACTATGGCTACACCTTC. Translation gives CASSPRTGIYYGYTF.

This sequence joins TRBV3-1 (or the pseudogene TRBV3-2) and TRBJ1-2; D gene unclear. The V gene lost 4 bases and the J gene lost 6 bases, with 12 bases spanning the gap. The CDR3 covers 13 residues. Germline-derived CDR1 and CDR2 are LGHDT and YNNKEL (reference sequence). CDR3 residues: CASSPTRENGYTF. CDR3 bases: TGTGCCAGCAGCCCCACACGGGAGAATGGCTACACCTTC.

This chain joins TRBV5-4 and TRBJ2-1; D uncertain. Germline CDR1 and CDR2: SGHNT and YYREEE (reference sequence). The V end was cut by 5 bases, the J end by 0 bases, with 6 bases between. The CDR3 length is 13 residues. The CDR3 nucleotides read TGTGCCAGCAGGCATGACTCCTACAATGAGCAGTTCTTC. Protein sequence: CASRHDSYNEQFF.

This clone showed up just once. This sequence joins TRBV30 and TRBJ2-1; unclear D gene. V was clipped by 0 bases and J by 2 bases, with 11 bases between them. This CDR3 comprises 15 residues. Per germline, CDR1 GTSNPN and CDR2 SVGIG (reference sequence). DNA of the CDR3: TGTGCCTGGAGTGTCAATCTTAGGACCTACAATGAGCAGTTCTTC. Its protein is CAWSVNLRTYNEQFF.

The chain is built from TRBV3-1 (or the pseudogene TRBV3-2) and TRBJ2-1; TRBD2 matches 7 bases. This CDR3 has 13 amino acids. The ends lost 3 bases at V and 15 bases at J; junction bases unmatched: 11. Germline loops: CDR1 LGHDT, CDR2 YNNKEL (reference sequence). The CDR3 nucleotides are TGTGCCAGCAGCCATGGAGCGGGAACGGCCGTGTTCTTC. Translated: CASSHGAGTAVFF.

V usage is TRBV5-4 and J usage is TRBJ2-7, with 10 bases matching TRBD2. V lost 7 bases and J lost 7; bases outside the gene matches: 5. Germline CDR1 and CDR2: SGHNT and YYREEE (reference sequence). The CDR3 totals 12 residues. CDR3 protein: CASGGTSDEQYF. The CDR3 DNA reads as TGTGCCAGCGGGGGGACTAGCGATGAGCAGTACTTC. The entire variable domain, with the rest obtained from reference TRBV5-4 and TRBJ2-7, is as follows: ETGVTQSPTHLIKTRGQQVTLRCSSQSGHNTVSWYQQALGQGPQFIFQYYREEENGRGNFPPRFSGLQFPNYSSELNVNALELDDSALYLCASGGTSDEQYFGPGTRLTVT.

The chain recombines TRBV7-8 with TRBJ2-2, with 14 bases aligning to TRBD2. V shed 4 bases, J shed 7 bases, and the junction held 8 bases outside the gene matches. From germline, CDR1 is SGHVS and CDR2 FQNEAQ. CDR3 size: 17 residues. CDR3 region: CASSSGLAGGFSGELFF. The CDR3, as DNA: TGTGCCAGCAGCTCCGGACTAGCGGGAGGTTTTAGCGGGGAGCTGTTTTTT.

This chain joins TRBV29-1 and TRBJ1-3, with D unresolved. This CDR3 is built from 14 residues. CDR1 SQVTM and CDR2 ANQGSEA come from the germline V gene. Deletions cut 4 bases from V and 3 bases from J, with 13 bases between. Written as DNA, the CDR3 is TGCAGCGTTGCGGACCTTCGCAGTGGAAACACCATATATTTT. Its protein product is CSVADLRSGNTIYF.

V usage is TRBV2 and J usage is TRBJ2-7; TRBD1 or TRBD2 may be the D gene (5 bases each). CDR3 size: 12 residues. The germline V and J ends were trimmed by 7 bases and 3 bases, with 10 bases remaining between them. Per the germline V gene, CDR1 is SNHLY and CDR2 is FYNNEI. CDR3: CASKMRGYEQYF. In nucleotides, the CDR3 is TGTGCCAGCAAGATGAGGGGCTACGAGCAGTACTTC.

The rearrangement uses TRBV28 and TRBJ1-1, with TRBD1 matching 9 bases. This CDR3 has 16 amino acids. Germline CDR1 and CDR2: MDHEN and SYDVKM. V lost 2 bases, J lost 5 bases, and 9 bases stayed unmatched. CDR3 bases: TGTGCCAGCAGTTTACCGATACAGGGGGCGTTGACTGAAGCTTTCTTT. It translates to CASSLPIQGALTEAFF.

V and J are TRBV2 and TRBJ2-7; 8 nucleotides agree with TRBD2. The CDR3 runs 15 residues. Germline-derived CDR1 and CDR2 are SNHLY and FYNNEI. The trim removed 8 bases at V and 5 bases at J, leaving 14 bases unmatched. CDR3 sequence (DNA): TGTGCCAGCCCTCTGCGGGGGGCGCCTCTAGACGAGCAGTACTTC. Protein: CASPLRGAPLDEQYF.

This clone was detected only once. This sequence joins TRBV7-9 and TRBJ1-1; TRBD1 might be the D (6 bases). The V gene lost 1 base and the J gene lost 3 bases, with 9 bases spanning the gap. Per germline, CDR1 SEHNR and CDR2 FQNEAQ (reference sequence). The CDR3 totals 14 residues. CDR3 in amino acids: CASSLGRGYTEAFF. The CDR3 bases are TGTGCCAGCAGCTTAGGCAGGGGTTACACTGAAGCTTTCTTT.

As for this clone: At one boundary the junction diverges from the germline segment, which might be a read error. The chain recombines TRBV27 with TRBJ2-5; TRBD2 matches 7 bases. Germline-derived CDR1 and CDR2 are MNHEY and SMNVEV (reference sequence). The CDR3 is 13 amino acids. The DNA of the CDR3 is TGCCCCAGAAGGGAGGGGACTTGTGAGACCCAGTACTTC. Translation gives CPRREGTCETQYF.

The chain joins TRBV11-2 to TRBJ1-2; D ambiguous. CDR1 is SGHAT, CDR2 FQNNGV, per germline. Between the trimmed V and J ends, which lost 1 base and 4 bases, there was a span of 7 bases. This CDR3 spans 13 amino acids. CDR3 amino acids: CASSLVIGYGYTF. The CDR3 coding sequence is TGTGCCAGCAGCTTAGTCATTGGCTATGGCTACACCTTC.

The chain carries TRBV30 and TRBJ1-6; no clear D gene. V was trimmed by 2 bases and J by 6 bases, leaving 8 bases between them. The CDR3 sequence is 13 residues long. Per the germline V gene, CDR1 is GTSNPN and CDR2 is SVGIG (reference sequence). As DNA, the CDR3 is TGTGCCTGGAGTTCTGCTTCTAATTCACCCCTCCACTTT. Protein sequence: CAWSSASNSPLHF.

The CDR3 DNA is TGCGCCAGCAGACCGGGACACCAAGCCTACGAGCAGTACTTC. Residues: CASRPGHQAYEQYF. This chain links TRBV10-2 with TRBJ2-7, with D possibly matching TRBD1 (6 bases). The CDR3 contains 14 residues. Looked up from germline, CDR1 is WSHSY and CDR2 is SAAADI. Trimming cost V 6 bases and J 2 bases, with 14 bases left between them.

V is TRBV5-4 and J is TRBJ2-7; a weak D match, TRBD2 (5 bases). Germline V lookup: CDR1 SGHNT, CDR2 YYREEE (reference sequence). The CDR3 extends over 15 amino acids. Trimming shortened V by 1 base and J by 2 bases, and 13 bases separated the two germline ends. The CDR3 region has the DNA TGTGCCAGCAGCTTGAGCGGTTCCTTTACCTACGAGCAGTACTTC. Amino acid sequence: CASSLSGSFTYEQYF.

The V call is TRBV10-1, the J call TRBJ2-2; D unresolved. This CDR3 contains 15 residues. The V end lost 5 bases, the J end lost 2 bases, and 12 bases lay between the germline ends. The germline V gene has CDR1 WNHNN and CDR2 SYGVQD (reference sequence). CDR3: CASSKAVGNTGELFF. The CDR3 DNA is TGCGCCAGCAGTAAGGCAGTAGGAAACACCGGGGAGCTGTTTTTT.

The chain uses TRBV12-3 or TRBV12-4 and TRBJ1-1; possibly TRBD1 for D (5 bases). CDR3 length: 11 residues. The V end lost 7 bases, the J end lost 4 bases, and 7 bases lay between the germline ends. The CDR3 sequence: CASIGGTEAFF. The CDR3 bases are TGTGCCAGCATCGGGGGCACTGAAGCTTTCTTT.

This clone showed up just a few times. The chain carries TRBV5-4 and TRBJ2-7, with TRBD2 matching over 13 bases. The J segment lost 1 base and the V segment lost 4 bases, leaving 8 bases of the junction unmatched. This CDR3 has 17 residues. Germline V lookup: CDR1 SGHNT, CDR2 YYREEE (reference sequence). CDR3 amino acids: CASSQGLAGIRSYEQYF. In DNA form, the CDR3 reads TGTGCCAGCAGCCAGGGACTAGCGGGAATAAGGTCCTACGAGCAGTACTTC.

The CDR3 nucleotides read TGTGCCACCAGTGATGGGGTGGGGACAGCTTTCTTT. Its protein is CATSDGVGTAFF. The genes are TRBV24-1 and TRBJ1-1; perhaps TRBD1 as D (5 bases). Germline V CDR1 and CDR2: KGHDR, SFDVKD. This CDR3 spans 12 amino acids. Trimming removed 3 bases at V and 10 bases at J, with 11 bases between.

The CDR3 sequence is CANQTGLHGYTF. The CDR3 region has the DNA TGTGCCAACCAGACCGGCCTCCATGGCTACACCTTC. The chain combines TRBV10-3 with TRBJ1-2; D is unclear. Trimming pared 10 bases from V and 6 bases from J, leaving 15 bases between. The CDR3 contains 12 residues. Germline assignment: CDR1 ENHRY and CDR2 SYGVKD.

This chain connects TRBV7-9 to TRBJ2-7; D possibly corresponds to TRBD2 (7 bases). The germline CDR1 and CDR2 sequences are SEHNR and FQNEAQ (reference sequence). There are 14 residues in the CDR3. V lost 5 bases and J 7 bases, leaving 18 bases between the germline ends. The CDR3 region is CASSPRTGRGEQYF. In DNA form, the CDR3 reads TGTGCCAGCAGCCCCAGGACGGGGAGGGGGGAGCAGTACTTC.

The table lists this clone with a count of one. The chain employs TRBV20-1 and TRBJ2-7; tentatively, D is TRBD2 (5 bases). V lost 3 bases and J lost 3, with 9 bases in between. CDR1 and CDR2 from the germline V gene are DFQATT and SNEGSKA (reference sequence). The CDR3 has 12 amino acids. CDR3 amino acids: CSASDGVYEQYF. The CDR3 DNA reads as TGCAGTGCTAGTGACGGGGTCTACGAGCAGTACTTC.

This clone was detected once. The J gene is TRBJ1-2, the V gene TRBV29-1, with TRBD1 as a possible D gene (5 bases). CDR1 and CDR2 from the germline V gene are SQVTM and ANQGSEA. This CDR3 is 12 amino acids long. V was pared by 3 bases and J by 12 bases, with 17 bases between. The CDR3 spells CSVDEGPGGDTF. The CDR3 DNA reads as TGCAGCGTTGACGAGGGTCCGGGGGGGGACACCTTC.

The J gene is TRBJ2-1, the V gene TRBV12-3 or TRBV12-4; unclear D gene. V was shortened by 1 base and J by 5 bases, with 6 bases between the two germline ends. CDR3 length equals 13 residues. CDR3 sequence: CASSLVNNNEQFF. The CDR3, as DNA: TGTGCCAGCAGTTTAGTCAATAACAATGAGCAGTTCTTC.